Shown below are 32 T cell receptor beta chains from a single sample sequenced in a study of neurological immune-mediated disorders. TCRdb used MiXCR to reprocess the 5' RACE reads, holding one entry per CDR3 protein. Of some 66,000 distinct CDR3 sequences listed, 3.5% to 5.5% were seen once; the top ten hold about 6.9%. Specimen: PBMCs. Receptor source: a young man with multiple sclerosis.

This clonotype was detected many times. This chain joins TRBV3-1 and TRBJ1-5; D ambiguous. Trimming removed 3 bases from V and 6 bases from J, with 6 bases in between. The CDR3 length is 12 residues. The germline CDR1 and CDR2 sequences are LGHDT and YNNKEL (reference sequence). CDR3 sequence: CASSHWGQPQHF. In DNA, the CDR3 is TGTGCCAGCAGCCATTGGGGTCAGCCCCAGCATTTT.

This clonotype showed up just a few times. V and J are TRBV20-1 and TRBJ1-2, with unresolved D. The V gene lost 5 bases and the J gene lost 5 bases, with 15 bases spanning the gap. The CDR3 has 13 amino acids. Germline CDR1 DFQATT, CDR2 SNEGSKA (reference sequence). This chain's CDR3 is CSAYFGRVYGYTF. CDR3 in DNA: TGCAGTGCTTACTTCGGACGAGTGTATGGCTACACCTTC.

This clonotype was seen many times. V gene TRBV7-3 combines with J gene TRBJ2-6; D not certain. Germline CDR1 SGHTA, CDR2 FQGTGA. V gave up 1 base and J gave up 1 base, with 14 bases separating them. The CDR3 is 18 amino acids. In DNA form, the CDR3 reads TGTGCCAGCAGCTTAATACCCACCCGGGTTTCTGGGGCCAACGTCCTGACTTTC. It translates to CASSLIPTRVSGANVLTF.

There are many counts of this clonotype. This rearrangement joins TRBV6-2 or TRBV6-3 to TRBJ2-4; D not certain. V lost 0 bases to trimming and J lost 9 bases, with 6 bases between them. CDR3 length equals 12 residues. Germline V lookup: CDR1 MNHEY, CDR2 SVGEGT. CDR3 nucleotide sequence: TGTGCCAGCAGTTACTCGTTGAGCATTCAGTACTTC. Translated: CASSYSLSIQYF.

This clonotype appeared many times. The chain recombines TRBV5-1 with TRBJ2-7; TRBD1 aligns across 11 bases. Looked up from germline, CDR1 is SGHRS and CDR2 is YFSETQ. V was clipped by 0 bases and J by 3 bases; unmatched bases: 2. The length of the CDR3 is 15 residues. CDR3 nucleotides: TGCGCCAGCAGCTTGGGGACAGGGGGCGTCTACGAGCAGTACGTC. This gives the protein CASSLGTGGVYEQYV.

Points on this clonotype: A much larger clone lies one base from this, so it may be a read error. This rearrangement joins TRBV27 to TRBJ2-7, with D maybe TRBD1 (6 bases). The germline V gene has CDR1 MNHEY and CDR2 SMNVEV (reference sequence). This CDR3 spans 14 amino acids. V was pared by 1 base and J by 3 bases, with 10 bases between. The chain's CDR3 is CASSLYVGHYEQYF. CDR3 DNA sequence: TGTGCCAGCAGTTTATATGTGGGACACTACGAGCAGTACTTC.

This clonotype was seen a few times. The chain is built from TRBV4-1 and TRBJ1-6; a possible D gene is TRBD1 (5 bases). CDR1 MGHRA and CDR2 YSYEKL come from the germline V gene. CDR3 length equals 15 residues. Trimming stripped 0 bases from V and 10 bases from J, with 13 bases between. DNA for the CDR3: TGCGCCAGCAGCCAAGATGTGAAGGGGAGGTCACCCCTCCACTTT. The encoded protein is CASSQDVKGRSPLHF.

Many counts were recorded for this clonotype. The V call is TRBV18, the J call TRBJ2-1; 11 bases map to TRBD2. The CDR3 is 16 residues long. Germline CDR1 and CDR2: KGHSH and LQKENI. With 5 bases clipped from V and 3 bases from J, the junction kept 6 bases outside the gene matches. The CDR3 loop is CASSSLAGGLYNEQFF. The CDR3 nucleotides are TGTGCCAGCTCATCGCTAGCGGGGGGCCTCTACAATGAGCAGTTCTTC.

This clonotype was counted ten times or more. V gene TRBV7-2 combines with J gene TRBJ2-7; D is possibly TRBD1 (6 bases). Per the germline V gene, CDR1 is SGHTA and CDR2 is FQGNSA. The CDR3 has 14 amino acids. Between the trimmed V and J ends, which lost 4 bases and 4 bases, there was a span of 14 bases. Here the CDR3 reads CASSSGTRRYEQYF. The CDR3 DNA reads as TGTGCCAGCAGCTCCGGGACAAGACGTTACGAGCAGTACTTC.

In its sample, this clonotype was seen many times. V is TRBV6-1 and J is TRBJ1-1, with TRBD1 matching 9 bases. CDR3 length: 14 residues. Germline trimming cut 3 bases from V and 5 bases from J; bases unmatched to any gene: 4. Germline-derived CDR1 and CDR2 are MNHNS and SASEGT. This chain's CDR3 is CASSEDRGRTEAFF. Here the CDR3 DNA reads TGTGCCAGCAGTGAGGACAGGGGAAGAACTGAAGCTTTCTTT.

This clonotype was found a few times. The chain employs TRBV20-1 and TRBJ1-1; no definite D call. There are 13 residues in the CDR3. The germline gives CDR1 DFQATT, CDR2 SNEGSKA (reference sequence). Trimming cost V 2 bases and J 1 base, with 8 bases left between them. The CDR3 region has the DNA TGCAGTGCTAGAAGGCGGGCGAACACTGAAGCTTTCTTT. As protein: CSARRRANTEAFF.

This clonotype was counted ten times or more. The chain employs TRBV5-1 and TRBJ2-2; TRBD2 matches 9 bases. V was clipped by 4 bases and J by 0 bases; unmatched bases: 4. CDR3 length: 16 amino acids. CDR1 and CDR2 (germline): SGHRS, YFSETQ. CDR3 residues: CASSPSGGPNTGELFF. For the CDR3, the DNA is TGCGCCAGCAGCCCAAGCGGGGGGCCGAACACCGGGGAGCTGTTTTTT. Looking up the rest from reference TRBV5-1 and TRBJ2-2 gives the full variable domain: KAGVTQTPRYLIKTRGQQVTLSCSPISGHRSVSWYQQTPGQGLQFLFEYFSETQRNKGNFPGRFSGRQFSNSRSEMNVSTLELGDSALYLCASSPSGGPNTGELFFGEGSRLTVL.

This clonotype was counted at least ten times. V and J are TRBV5-1 and TRBJ2-5; unclear D gene. Germline V lookup: CDR1 SGHRS, CDR2 YFSETQ. V dropped 5 bases and J dropped 2 bases, with 16 bases sitting between them. The CDR3 has 15 residues. CDR3 residues: CASSRGRSSQETQYF. For the CDR3, the DNA is TGCGCCAGCAGTCGAGGCCGATCTTCTCAAGAGACCCAGTACTTC.

This clonotype was found many times. The chain has TRBV5-5 and TRBJ2-2; D uncertain. CDR1 is SGHKS, CDR2 YYEKEE, per germline (reference sequence). The V gene lost 4 bases and the J gene lost 4 bases, with 8 bases spanning the gap. This CDR3 has 13 residues. The CDR3 here is CASSKWGTGELFF. The CDR3 DNA reads TGTGCCAGCAGCAAATGGGGCACCGGGGAGCTGTTTTTT. Full variable domain (rest looked up from reference TRBV5-5 and TRBJ2-2): DAGVTQSPTHLIKTRGQQVTLRCSPISGHKSVSWYQQVLGQGPQFIFQYYEKEERGRGNFPDRFSARQFPNYSSELNVNALLLGDSALYLCASSKWGTGELFFGEGSRLTVL.

The chain couples TRBV5-1 to TRBJ1-2; 7 positions agree with TRBD1. V shed 4 bases and J 3 bases; nucleotides not matched to a gene: 21. The V gene's germline CDR1 is SGHRS and CDR2 YFSETQ. The CDR3 runs to 19 residues. The CDR3 reads CASSPGPGQSRPGDYGYTF. CDR3 nucleotides: TGCGCCAGCAGCCCGGGGCCGGGACAGTCCCGTCCTGGGGACTATGGCTACACCTTC.

This clonotype occurred many times. The chain couples TRBV20-1 to TRBJ1-1; possible D gene TRBD1, 5 bases. The CDR3 covers 14 residues. V lost 2 bases and J 6 bases, leaving 16 bases between the germline ends. The germline gives CDR1 DFQATT, CDR2 SNEGSKA (reference sequence). The CDR3 here is CSARSGGGFAEAFF. In DNA form, the CDR3 reads TGCAGTGCTAGATCGGGGGGTGGGTTTGCTGAAGCTTTCTTT.

This clonotype has at least ten counts. This rearrangement joins TRBV2 to TRBJ2-5, with 7 bases aligning to TRBD2. This CDR3 has 12 amino acids. The germline V gene has CDR1 SNHLY and CDR2 FYNNEI. The V segment lost 5 bases and the J segment 4 bases; nucleotides outside the gene matches: 1. The CDR3 bases are TGTGCCAGCAGTAGGGAGGGAGAGACCCAGTACTTC. This codes for CASSREGETQYF. Complete variable domain (other parts from reference TRBV2 and TRBJ2-5): EPEVTQTPSHQVTQMGQEVILRCVPISNHLYFYWYRQILGQKVEFLVSFYNNEISEKSEIFDDQFSVERPDGSNFTLKIRSTKLEDSAMYFCASSREGETQYFGPGTRLLVL.

This clonotype was observed a few times. The V and J genes are TRBV7-9 and TRBJ1-2; TRBD1 might be the D (6 bases). V dropped 4 bases and J dropped 2 bases, with 17 bases sitting between them. The germline V gene has CDR1 SEHNR and CDR2 FQNEAQ (reference sequence). The CDR3 runs 16 residues. The CDR3 spells CASSYPFRDTNYGYTF. CDR3 bases: TGTGCCAGCAGCTACCCGTTCCGGGACACAAACTATGGCTACACCTTC. Full variable domain (rest looked up from reference TRBV7-9 and TRBJ1-2): DTGVSQNPRHKITKRGQNVTFRCDPISEHNRLYWYRQTLGQGPEFLTYFQNEAQLEKSRLLSDRFSAERPKGSFSTLEIQRTEQGDSAMYLCASSYPFRDTNYGYTFGSGTRLTVV.

The sample holds many counts of this clonotype. J is TRBJ1-1 and V is TRBV5-1, with 10 bases identical to TRBD1. The CDR3 is made up of 15 amino acids. CDR1 is SGHRS and CDR2 is YFSETQ in the germline V gene. The V segment lost 0 bases and the J segment 8 bases; nucleotides outside the gene matches: 7. In DNA, the CDR3 is TGCGCCAGCAGCTTGGTACGGGACAGGGGTCTCGAAGCTTTCTTT. Its translation: CASSLVRDRGLEAFF.

The J gene is TRBJ1-1, the V gene TRBV12-5; D is uncertain. The V gene lost 6 bases and the J gene lost 4 bases, with 6 bases spanning the gap. The CDR3 length is 11 residues. CDR1 and CDR2 (germline): LGHNT, FRNRAP. The CDR3 protein is CASGLGTEAFF. The CDR3 DNA reads TGTGCTAGTGGCCTGGGCACTGAAGCTTTCTTT. Full variable domain (rest looked up from reference TRBV12-5 and TRBJ1-1): DARVTQTPRHKVTEMGQEVTMRCQPILGHNTVFWYRQTMMQGLELLAYFRNRAPLDDSGMPKDRFSAEMPDATLATLKIQPSEPRDSAVYFCASGLGTEAFFGQGTRLTVV.

In its sample, this clonotype was seen many times. The rearrangement uses TRBV18 and TRBJ1-5; possibly TRBD1 for D (6 bases). Trimming took 6 bases from V and 7 from J, leaving 16 bases between them. CDR1 KGHSH and CDR2 LQKENI come from the germline V gene. This CDR3 comprises 14 residues. Here the CDR3 DNA reads TGTGCCAGCTCTCCGGAGGGGGGCGGCCAGCCCCAGCATTTT. It is translated as CASSPEGGGQPQHF. The entire variable domain, with the rest obtained from reference TRBV18 and TRBJ1-5, is as follows: NAGVMQNPRHLVRRRGQEARLRCSPMKGHSHVYWYRQLPEEGLKFMVYLQKENIIDESGMPKERFSAEFPKEGPSILRIQQVVRGDSAAYFCASSPEGGGQPQHFGDGTRLSIL.

This clonotype was seen at least ten times. J is TRBJ1-2 and V is TRBV5-1; perhaps TRBD1 as D (5 bases). CDR1 and CDR2 (germline): SGHRS, YFSETQ. V was pared by 0 bases and J by 0 bases, with 9 bases between. The CDR3 extends over 15 amino acids. The CDR3 nucleotides are TGCGCCAGCAGCTTGGTAGCAGGGTCTAACTATGGCTACACCTTC. This gives the protein CASSLVAGSNYGYTF.

This clonotype appeared many times. The chain links TRBV29-1 to TRBJ1-2; 8 nucleotides line up with TRBD1. This CDR3 spans 12 amino acids. The ends lost 4 bases at V and 6 bases at J; junction bases unmatched: 4. CDR1 is SQVTM and CDR2 is ANQGSEA in the germline V gene. CDR3: CSVGQGINGYTF. For the CDR3, the DNA is TGCAGCGTTGGACAGGGGATCAATGGCTACACCTTC.

This clonotype was counted at least ten times. The V call is TRBV20-1, the J call TRBJ2-1, with 9 bases that match TRBD2. V was clipped by 6 bases and J by 3 bases; unmatched bases: 6. Germline values: CDR1 DFQATT, CDR2 SNEGSKA (reference sequence). The CDR3 is 14 amino acids. The CDR3 bases are TGCAGTGCGGTTAGCGGGGGAGACTACAATGAGCAGTTCTTC. Protein: CSAVSGGDYNEQFF.

This clonotype has a count of ten or more. The V and J genes are TRBV9 and TRBJ1-6; 7 bases match TRBD1. CDR3 length: 14 residues. Germline-derived CDR1 and CDR2 are SGDLS and YYNGEE. Trimming removed 3 bases from V and 5 bases from J; junction bases left unmatched: 2. The CDR3 here is CASSAGTDNSPLHF. The DNA for the CDR3 is TGTGCCAGCAGCGCCGGGACAGATAATTCACCCCTCCACTTT.

This clonotype showed up many times. This chain links TRBV20-1 with TRBJ2-1, with 12 bases that match TRBD2. The junction had 11 bases not matched to a gene; V was cut back by 6 bases and J by 8 bases. Germline V gene data show CDR1 as DFQATT and CDR2 as SNEGSKA (reference sequence). The length of the CDR3 is 15 residues. CDR3 coding DNA: TGCAGTGCCCCCAGTACTAGCGGGGGGCGGCATGAGCAGTTCTTC. This translates into CSAPSTSGGRHEQFF.

This clonotype came up many times. The chain combines TRBV7-9 with TRBJ2-3; TRBD1 agrees at 7 bases. Trimming cost V 1 base and J 2 bases; bases outside gene matches: 6. This CDR3 has 16 residues. Germline CDR1 reads SEHNR; CDR2 reads FQNEAQ (reference sequence). CDR3 nucleotides: TGTGCCAGCAGCTTAGTTTTAGGGGGCGACACAGATACGCAGTATTTT. This codes for CASSLVLGGDTDTQYF.

The sample holds many counts of this clonotype. The gene calls are TRBV7-9 and TRBJ2-3; D perhaps matches TRBD2 (5 bases). Trimming took 4 bases from V and 3 from J, leaving 23 bases between them. CDR3 length equals 18 residues. The germline V gene encodes CDR1 SEHNR and CDR2 FQNEAQ (reference sequence). CDR3 protein: CASSSVREAAHPTDTQYF. CDR3 DNA sequence: TGTGCCAGCAGCTCAGTAAGGGAAGCGGCGCATCCTACAGATACGCAGTATTTT.

CDR3 coding DNA: TGTGCCAGCAGCGTAGAGGGGCTTTCATCCAATGAGCAGTTCTTC. This codes for CASSVEGLSSNEQFF. The chain joins TRBV9 to TRBJ2-1; a possible D gene is TRBD1 (5 bases). CDR1 and CDR2 (germline): SGDLS, YYNGEE. V was cut by 0 bases and J by 6 bases, with 13 bases left in between. The CDR3 totals 15 residues.

This clonotype was seen a handful of times. The chain has TRBV29-1 and TRBJ2-3; 7 bases agree with TRBD1. CDR1 and CDR2 from the germline V gene are SQVTM and ANQGSEA. V dropped 6 bases and J dropped 5; count of bases not matched to a gene: 5. The CDR3 is 12 amino acids. The CDR3 DNA reads TGCAGCGTGCAAAGGGGGCAAGATACGCAGTATTTT. Amino acid sequence: CSVQRGQDTQYF.

This clonotype has ten or more counts. The V call is TRBV12-3 or TRBV12-4, the J call TRBJ1-1; D is unresolved. This CDR3 is 14 amino acids long. The V gene lost 5 bases and the J gene lost 6 bases, with 16 bases spanning the gap. CDR3 in amino acids: CASSLDITSPEAFF. CDR3 bases: TGTGCCAGCAGTCTTGACATTACCTCACCTGAAGCTTTCTTT.

At least ten counts were recorded for this clonotype. The V gene is TRBV10-3, the J gene TRBJ2-1; D possibly corresponds to TRBD2 (6 bases). CDR1 is ENHRY and CDR2 is SYGVKD in the germline V gene. V lost 6 bases to trimming and J lost 4 bases, with 13 bases between them. The CDR3 consists of 14 residues. The CDR3 region has the DNA TGTGCCATCAGAGATAACGGGGGTTACAATGAGCAGTTCTTC. Translation: CAIRDNGGYNEQFF.